This TCR delta chain is from a study of gamma-delta chains in newborns, infants, children. Study background: Innate gammadelta T cells reportedly expand polyclonally right after birth, driven by microbial exposure, per the title.

The CDR3 is made up of 16 amino acids. Germline V gene sequence: CDR1 NSMFDY, CDR2 ISSIKDK. A word on this clone: The junction departs from germline at one end; a sequencing error may be responsible. The identical CDR3 is also encoded by other nucleotide sequences in the sample.

TCRdb used CATT to re-call clones from the reads. The table records more than 5,000 delta-chain clones, approximately 3% of them present only once. What was sequenced was blood. This receptor was obtained from a child who was a newborn, infant or young child, either healthy, febrile or measles-vaccinated (not recorded which). The chain joins TRAV29/DV5 to TRDJ1; TRDD3 is a possible D gene (5 bases). The CDR3 here is CAASEKLLGDTDKLIF. CDR3 sequence (DNA): TGTGCCGCAAGCGAAAAACTCCTGGGTGATACCGATAAACTCATCTTT.